This paragraph covers one T cell receptor (beta chain) sequence. The sample carries other DNA sequences with the same CDR3. These data originate in a study of Ad26.COV2.S vaccination and SARS-CoV-2 variants. On the study more broadly: Doses of Ad26.COV2.S were injected into muscle once or twice, 56 days apart.

Method: immunoSEQ multiplex PCR; TCRdb's copy keeps in-frame clones and lacks some. The repertoire holds a few hundred thousand clones, with roughly 87% as singletons. The treatment here: some 20 received Ad26.COV2.S at low or high dose, single or two shots; about five received placebo; per-sample allocation not given. All samples were drawn on day 63, counting from the first vaccine or placebo injection. CDR1 and CDR2 from the germline V gene are SNHLY and FYNNEI. J lost 8 bases, V lost 8 bases, and 2 bases had no gene match. The CDR3 extends over 11 amino acids. Sample: peripheral blood, taken in a trial of Ad26.COV2.S vaccine versus placebo. The J gene is TRBJ1-4, the V gene TRBV2; 7 bases are shared with TRBD1. The TCR comes from a person between 18 and 65 years old who received the Ad26.COV2.S COVID-19 vaccine or a placebo. The CDR3 coding sequence is TGTGCCAGCTCCAGGGGGGAAAAACTGTTTTTT. Its protein is CASSRGEKLFF.